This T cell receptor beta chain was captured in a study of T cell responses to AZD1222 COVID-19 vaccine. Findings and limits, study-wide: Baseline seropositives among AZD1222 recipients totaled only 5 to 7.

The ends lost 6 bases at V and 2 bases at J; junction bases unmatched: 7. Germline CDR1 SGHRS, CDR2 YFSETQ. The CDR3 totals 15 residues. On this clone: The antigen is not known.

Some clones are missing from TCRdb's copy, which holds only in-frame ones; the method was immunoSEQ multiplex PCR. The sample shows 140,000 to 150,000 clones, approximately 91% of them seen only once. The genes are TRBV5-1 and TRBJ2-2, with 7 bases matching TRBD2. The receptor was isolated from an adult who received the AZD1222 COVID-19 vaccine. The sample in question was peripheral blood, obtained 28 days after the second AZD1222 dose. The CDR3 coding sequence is TGCGCCAGCACCCCGGGGGGAGCTAACACCGGGGAGCTGTTTTTT. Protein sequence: CASTPGGANTGELFF.